This T cell receptor beta chain comes out of a study of T cells after yellow fever vaccination. Study details: SMART-Seq v4 Ultra Low Input served to prepare low-cell-number fractions.

V dropped 4 bases and J dropped 8; count of bases not matched to a gene: 4. The CDR3 contains 15 residues. Germline V gene lookup returns CDR1 SGHTA and CDR2 FQGNSA. In regard to this clonotype: Antigen specificity is unknown.

MiXCR, applied by TCRdb to the 5' RACE reads, yields one record per CDR3 protein. The data contain 450,000 to 550,000 distinct CDR3 sequences, about a fifth of them singletons. Overall study results and limits: Any FACS-sorted repertoire could hold abundant clonotypes that contaminate it from the bulk population.

The rearrangement joins TRBV7-2 to TRBJ2-1; 14 nucleotides line up with TRBD2. The sequences come from PBMCs, collected roughly 20 days after the first yellow fever vaccination. This TCR came from a man younger than 35 who received the YFV17D yellow fever vaccine. The CDR3 coding sequence is TGTGCCAGCAGCTGGACTAGCGGGGGGCTATATGAGCAGTTCTTC. Translating gives CASSWTSGGLYEQFF.